The 5 T cell receptor beta chains below were found in one sample sequenced in a study of T cell responses to AZD1222 COVID-19 vaccine. Method: immunoSEQ multiplex PCR; TCRdb's copy keeps in-frame clones and lacks some. The profile shows approximately 150,000 clones, 86% of them singletons. Sequenced here: peripheral blood, sampled 28 days after the second AZD1222 dose. The receptors here all came from an adult who received the AZD1222 COVID-19 vaccine.

The chain combines TRBV14 with TRBJ1-5, with D hard to call. Trimming removed 4 bases at V and 1 base at J, with 5 bases between. The CDR3 loop spans 13 amino acids. CDR1 and CDR2 (germline): SGHDN, FVKESK. CDR3 region: CASSPDSNQPQHF. The CDR3 DNA is TGTGCCAGCAGCCCTGACAGCAATCAGCCCCAGCATTTT.

V gene TRBV18 combines with J gene TRBJ1-2, with 9 bases identical to TRBD1. CDR1 and CDR2 from the germline V gene are KGHSH and LQKENI. This CDR3 region has 16 residues. V shed 2 bases and J 7 bases; nucleotides not matched to a gene: 11. CDR3: CASSPEQGAGVLGYTF. CDR3 coding DNA: TGTGCCAGCTCACCAGAACAGGGGGCAGGGGTACTTGGCTACACCTTC.

The chain employs TRBV7-8 and TRBJ1-4; TRBD1 matches 7 bases. Trimming cost V 5 bases and J 4 bases; bases outside gene matches: 7. In germline, CDR1 is SGHVS, CDR2 FQNEAQ. The length of the CDR3 is 15 residues. The CDR3 DNA follows: TGTGCCAGCAGCCGCGGGACAGCCTATAATGAAAAACTGTTTTTT. Encoded protein: CASSRGTAYNEKLFF.

The gene calls are TRBV19 and TRBJ2-7; 12 positions match TRBD2. With 5 bases clipped from V and 4 bases from J, the junction kept 6 bases outside the gene matches. CDR1 is LNHDA and CDR2 is SQIVND in the germline V gene (reference sequence). This CDR3 is built from 15 residues. The CDR3 is CASSPLAGGRYEQYF. CDR3 nucleotides: TGTGCCAGTAGTCCTCTAGCGGGAGGGAGGTACGAGCAGTACTTC.

CDR3 nucleotides: TGTGCCAGCAGCCTAGGACAGGTACCTGTCGGCTATGGCTACACCTTC. It codes for CASSLGQVPVGYGYTF. This chain links TRBV5-6 with TRBJ1-2; 7 bases match TRBD1. This CDR3 region has 16 residues. Germline V gene sequence: CDR1 SGHDT, CDR2 YYEEEE. With 4 bases clipped from V and 4 bases from J, the junction kept 13 bases outside the gene matches. Complete variable domain (other parts from reference TRBV5-6 and TRBJ1-2): DAGVTQSPTHLIKTRGQQVTLRCSPKSGHDTVSWYQQALGQGPQFIFQYYEEEERQRGNFPDRFSGHQFPNYSSELNVNALLLGDSALYLCASSLGQVPVGYGYTFGSGTRLTVV.